These T cell receptor beta chains were read from a single sample in a study of T cell responses to AZD1222 COVID-19 vaccine. The repertoire was sequenced with immunoSEQ multiplex PCR; TCRdb's copy has only in-frame clones and lacks some. Of roughly 160,000 clones in the sample, 90% to 95% were seen once. The sample consisted of peripheral blood, taken on day 0 of MenACWY control vaccination. These receptors were obtained from an adult in good health. The CDR3 runs from the conserved cysteine through the conserved F or W. Each record gives: D gene, V gene, J gene, CDR3 length, clone size, CDR3 DNA, CDR3 protein. D genes are given only for firm matches. Clone sizes are given selectively: once, few, many, or a class where the clone is expanded.

d_gene: TRBD1; v_gene: TRBV5-4; j_gene: TRBJ2-5; len: 15; abundance: NA; CDR3nt: TGTGCCAGCAGCCAACCGGGACAGGGCCAAGAGACCCAGTACTTC; CDR3aa: CASSQPGQGQETQYF
d_gene: NA; v_gene: TRBV27; j_gene: TRBJ1-1; len: 12; abundance: NA; CDR3nt: TGTGCCAGCAGCCCTACAGGGCTGAAAGCTTTCTTT; CDR3aa: CASSPTGLKAFF
d_gene: NA; v_gene: TRBV19; j_gene: TRBJ1-5; len: 14; abundance: NA; CDR3nt: TGTGCCAGTAGACCCGTTATGGGCAATCAGCCCCAGCATTTT; CDR3aa: CASRPVMGNQPQHF
d_gene: NA; v_gene: TRBV7-7; j_gene: TRBJ2-6; len: 14; abundance: once; CDR3nt: TGTGCCAGCAGCCGTGACTCTGGGGCCAACGTCCTGACTTTC; CDR3aa: CASSRDSGANVLTF
d_gene: NA; v_gene: TRBV19; j_gene: TRBJ1-1; len: 11; abundance: few; CDR3nt: TGTGCCAGTAGTATGGAGGGGTGGGCTTTCTTT; CDR3aa: CASSMEGWAFF
d_gene: NA; v_gene: TRBV13; j_gene: TRBJ2-5; len: 14; abundance: NA; CDR3nt: TGTGCCAGCAGCTTAGGCAGGCTCGAAGAGACCCAGTACTTC; CDR3aa: CASSLGRLEETQYF
d_gene: NA; v_gene: TRBV10-2; j_gene: TRBJ2-1; len: 12; abundance: NA; CDR3nt: TGCGCCAGCCGTTTAGCGCTCAATGAGCAGTTCTTC; CDR3aa: CASRLALNEQFF
d_gene: NA; v_gene: TRBV19; j_gene: TRBJ1-1; len: 13; abundance: NA; CDR3nt: TGTGCCAGTAGTTATGGGAGGAGGACTGAAGCTTTCTTT; CDR3aa: CASSYGRRTEAFF
d_gene: NA; v_gene: TRBV5-6; j_gene: TRBJ2-1; len: 14; abundance: NA; CDR3nt: TGTGCCAGCAATGGGCAGGGGCGCAACAATGAGCAGTTCTTC; CDR3aa: CASNGQGRNNEQFF
d_gene: NA; v_gene: TRBV19; j_gene: TRBJ2-7; len: 14; abundance: once; CDR3nt: TGTGCCAGTAGTATATATGGCAGGTCCTACGAGCAGTACTTC; CDR3aa: CASSIYGRSYEQYF
d_gene: NA; v_gene: TRBV11-2; j_gene: TRBJ2-1; len: 16; abundance: once; CDR3nt: TGTGCCAGCAGCTTAGATGGAGGGACCCCTTACAATGAGCAGTTCTTC; CDR3aa: CASSLDGGTPYNEQFF
d_gene: NA; v_gene: TRBV3-1/TRBV3-2; j_gene: TRBJ1-5; len: 17; abundance: NA; CDR3nt: TGTGCCAGCAGCCCACGACGACTGGGGGCCACTAATCAGCCCCAGCATTTT; CDR3aa: CASSPRRLGATNQPQHF
d_gene: NA; v_gene: TRBV6-6; j_gene: TRBJ2-5; len: 16; abundance: NA; CDR3nt: TGTGCCAGCAGTTACGGGGGTCGCCTAGGACAAGAGACCCAGTACTTC; CDR3aa: CASSYGGRLGQETQYF
d_gene: TRBD2; v_gene: TRBV10-2; j_gene: TRBJ2-5; len: 13; abundance: NA; CDR3nt: TGCGCCAGCACTATCCAGCGGGAGGTGACCCAGTACTTC; CDR3aa: CASTIQREVTQYF
d_gene: NA; v_gene: TRBV28; j_gene: TRBJ2-1; len: 14; abundance: NA; CDR3nt: TGTGCCAGCGAAAGCCCGGGACTCCACAATGAGCAGTTCTTC; CDR3aa: CASESPGLHNEQFF
d_gene: NA; v_gene: TRBV27; j_gene: TRBJ2-2; len: 14; abundance: NA; CDR3nt: TGTGCCAGCAGCCCCCTCGGGGGTGGCGGGGAGCTGTTTTTT; CDR3aa: CASSPLGGGGELFF
d_gene: NA; v_gene: TRBV5-6; j_gene: TRBJ1-4; len: 16; abundance: NA; CDR3nt: TGTGCCAGCAGCCGTGCCAGGGCGTACGGCGATGAAAAACTGTTTTTT; CDR3aa: CASSRARAYGDEKLFF
d_gene: TRBD1; v_gene: TRBV19; j_gene: TRBJ1-1; len: 14; abundance: few; CDR3nt: TGTGCCAGTACCCCTAGGGGGCGAAGGGCTGAAGCTTTCTTT; CDR3aa: CASTPRGRRAEAFF
d_gene: NA; v_gene: TRBV24-1; j_gene: TRBJ1-4; len: 15; abundance: NA; CDR3nt: TGTGCCACCAGTGGATCAGGTTCAACTAATGAAAAACTGTTTTTT; CDR3aa: CATSGSGSTNEKLFF
d_gene: NA; v_gene: TRBV2; j_gene: TRBJ2-2; len: 12; abundance: NA; CDR3nt: TGTGCCAGCAGTGAATCTTCCCGGGAGCTGTTTTTT; CDR3aa: CASSESSRELFF
d_gene: TRBD1; v_gene: TRBV30; j_gene: TRBJ2-7; len: 14; abundance: NA; CDR3nt: TGTGCCTTGGCCCCAGGACAGGGTTTCCACGAGCAGTACTTC; CDR3aa: CALAPGQGFHEQYF
d_gene: TRBD2; v_gene: TRBV5-8; j_gene: TRBJ2-3; len: 15; abundance: NA; CDR3nt: TGTGCCAGCAGCCCAACTAGCGTTTGGGGAGATACGCAGTATTTT; CDR3aa: CASSPTSVWGDTQYF
d_gene: NA; v_gene: TRBV7-2; j_gene: TRBJ2-1; len: 16; abundance: NA; CDR3nt: TGTGCCAGCAGCCCCCGAGGTACTAGCTCCTACAATGAGCAGTTCTTC; CDR3aa: CASSPRGTSSYNEQFF
d_gene: TRBD1; v_gene: TRBV27; j_gene: TRBJ1-6; len: 17; abundance: NA; CDR3nt: TGTGCCAGCAGTTTCCGGGGACAGGGGGCCAATAATTCACCCCTCCACTTT; CDR3aa: CASSFRGQGANNSPLHF
d_gene: NA; v_gene: TRBV9; j_gene: TRBJ1-2; len: 14; abundance: once; CDR3nt: TGTGCCAGCAGTTTGGGGGGGCGCCTCTATGGCTACACCTTC; CDR3aa: CASSLGGRLYGYTF
d_gene: NA; v_gene: TRBV10-3; j_gene: TRBJ1-1; len: 18; abundance: NA; CDR3nt: TGTGCCATCAGTGGGCGCTTGGGGATTCAATCAAGAGGGACTGAAGCTTTCTTT; CDR3aa: CAISGRLGIQSRGTEAFF
d_gene: NA; v_gene: TRBV4-1; j_gene: TRBJ1-4; len: 16; abundance: NA; CDR3nt: TGCGCCAGCAGCCCGGGGATCGGGGGGCCTCGGGAAAAACTGTTTTTT; CDR3aa: CASSPGIGGPREKLFF
d_gene: NA; v_gene: TRBV7-2; j_gene: TRBJ1-5; len: 15; abundance: NA; CDR3nt: TGTGCCAGCAGCTTAGATTTGCGGGGAGGACAGCCCCAGCATTTT; CDR3aa: CASSLDLRGGQPQHF
d_gene: NA; v_gene: TRBV2; j_gene: TRBJ1-1; len: 15; abundance: NA; CDR3nt: TGTGCCAGCAGTGGCGCGTGGAGGGTTGACACTGAAGCTTTCTTT; CDR3aa: CASSGAWRVDTEAFF
d_gene: NA; v_gene: TRBV27; j_gene: TRBJ2-2; len: 10; abundance: NA; CDR3nt: TGTGCCAACCACCCCGGGGAGCTGTTTTTT; CDR3aa: CANHPGELFF
d_gene: TRBD1; v_gene: TRBV4-1; j_gene: TRBJ2-7; len: 15; abundance: NA; CDR3nt: TGCGCCAGCAGCCACGGACAGGGGGGCGTCTACGAGCAGTACTTC; CDR3aa: CASSHGQGGVYEQYF
d_gene: NA; v_gene: TRBV24-1; j_gene: TRBJ1-5; len: 14; abundance: NA; CDR3nt: TGTGCCACCAGTGGCTCGGATAGCAATCAGCCCCAGCATTTT; CDR3aa: CATSGSDSNQPQHF
d_gene: NA; v_gene: TRBV6-1; j_gene: TRBJ1-2; len: 14; abundance: NA; CDR3nt: TGTGCCAGCAGTGAAACCAGGGGTGTCTATGGCTACACCTTC; CDR3aa: CASSETRGVYGYTF
d_gene: TRBD1; v_gene: TRBV19; j_gene: TRBJ1-1; len: 12; abundance: NA; CDR3nt: TGTGCCAGTAGTGTATTCCGGGACAGAGCTTTCTTT; CDR3aa: CASSVFRDRAFF
d_gene: NA; v_gene: TRBV12-3/TRBV12-4; j_gene: TRBJ2-7; len: 12; abundance: NA; CDR3nt: TGTGCCAGCAAGAGGGAGGCCCCGGAGCAGTACTTC; CDR3aa: CASKREAPEQYF
d_gene: NA; v_gene: TRBV7-3; j_gene: TRBJ1-1; len: 15; abundance: NA; CDR3nt: TGTGCCAGCAGCACCAGGGACCTGAGGTACACTGAAGCTTTCTTT; CDR3aa: CASSTRDLRYTEAFF
d_gene: NA; v_gene: TRBV6-2/TRBV6-3; j_gene: TRBJ2-1; len: 14; abundance: NA; CDR3nt: TGTGCCAGCAGTATTCAGAGCTCCTACAATGAGCAGTTCTTC; CDR3aa: CASSIQSSYNEQFF
d_gene: TRBD1; v_gene: TRBV19; j_gene: TRBJ1-4; len: 13; abundance: NA; CDR3nt: TGTGCCAGTAGTATCGACAGGGGAGAAAAACTGTTTTTT; CDR3aa: CASSIDRGEKLFF
d_gene: NA; v_gene: TRBV10-1; j_gene: TRBJ1-1; len: 13; abundance: once; CDR3nt: TGCGCCAGCAGTGGTGGGGGTTACACTGAAGCTTTCTTT; CDR3aa: CASSGGGYTEAFF
d_gene: TRBD1; v_gene: TRBV19; j_gene: TRBJ1-1; len: 14; abundance: NA; CDR3nt: TGTGCCAGTAGGACCGGACAGGGTGGCACTGAAGCTTTCTTT; CDR3aa: CASRTGQGGTEAFF
d_gene: TRBD2; v_gene: TRBV15; j_gene: TRBJ2-1; len: 16; abundance: NA; CDR3nt: TGTGCCACCAGCAGAGTAGGGCCTAGCGGTTACAATGAGCAGTTCTTC; CDR3aa: CATSRVGPSGYNEQFF
d_gene: NA; v_gene: TRBV27; j_gene: TRBJ1-4; len: 18; abundance: NA; CDR3nt: TGTGCCAGCAGTCCGAACCACTTTGCAGACAGACAAAATGAAAAACTGTTTTTT; CDR3aa: CASSPNHFADRQNEKLFF
d_gene: TRBD1; v_gene: TRBV27; j_gene: TRBJ2-1; len: 15; abundance: NA; CDR3nt: TGTGCCAGCACCCTGACCGGGACAGGGGGCGGTGAGCAGTTCTTC; CDR3aa: CASTLTGTGGGEQFF
d_gene: NA; v_gene: TRBV7-9; j_gene: TRBJ1-1; len: 15; abundance: NA; CDR3nt: TGTGCCAGCAGCAGCCAGGGAAGGATGAACACTGAAGCTTTCTTT; CDR3aa: CASSSQGRMNTEAFF
d_gene: TRBD2; v_gene: TRBV7-2; j_gene: TRBJ2-1; len: 16; abundance: NA; CDR3nt: TGTGCCAGCAGCTTAGAGGGGACTAGCGGGAGAGCTGAGCAGTTCTTC; CDR3aa: CASSLEGTSGRAEQFF
d_gene: NA; v_gene: TRBV27; j_gene: TRBJ2-1; len: 16; abundance: NA; CDR3nt: TGTGCCAGCAGCGTAGAGGGGTCCCTAAATACAATGATGCAGTTCTTC; CDR3aa: CASSVEGSLNTMMQFF
d_gene: NA; v_gene: TRBV19; j_gene: TRBJ2-3; len: 16; abundance: NA; CDR3nt: TGTGCCAGTAGTATAGGTGCAGGGCTAAGCACAGATACGCAGTATTTT; CDR3aa: CASSIGAGLSTDTQYF
d_gene: NA; v_gene: TRBV9; j_gene: TRBJ1-2; len: 13; abundance: NA; CDR3nt: TGTGCCAGCAGCGAGTATGGAATCGGGGGCTACACCTTC; CDR3aa: CASSEYGIGGYTF
d_gene: TRBD2; v_gene: TRBV30; j_gene: TRBJ2-7; len: 14; abundance: NA; CDR3nt: TGTGCCTGGAATAGGGAGGGCAACTCCTACGAGCAGTACTTC; CDR3aa: CAWNREGNSYEQYF
d_gene: NA; v_gene: TRBV5-1; j_gene: TRBJ1-1; len: 15; abundance: NA; CDR3nt: TGCGCCAGCAGCTCCCTCAGGGGCGGGGACACTGAAGCTTTCTTT; CDR3aa: CASSSLRGGDTEAFF
d_gene: NA; v_gene: TRBV6-1; j_gene: TRBJ1-1; len: 14; abundance: NA; CDR3nt: TGTGCCAGCACCTTCCAGAAAGGAAACACTGAAGCTTTCTTT; CDR3aa: CASTFQKGNTEAFF
d_gene: NA; v_gene: TRBV9; j_gene: TRBJ2-1; len: 17; abundance: NA; CDR3nt: TGTGCCAGCAGCGCCGACCTTCTGGCCCCCCTCGCTGGTGAGCAGTTCTTC; CDR3aa: CASSADLLAPLAGEQFF
d_gene: NA; v_gene: TRBV29-1; j_gene: TRBJ2-7; len: 14; abundance: NA; CDR3nt: TGCAGCGCTACTTCCGGGACTCCTTCAGGCGAGCAGTACTTC; CDR3aa: CSATSGTPSGEQYF
d_gene: TRBD2; v_gene: TRBV19; j_gene: TRBJ2-1; len: 16; abundance: NA; CDR3nt: TGTGCCAGTAGGGAACTAGCGGGGGCCTCCTACAATGAGCAGTTCTTC; CDR3aa: CASRELAGASYNEQFF